This T cell receptor (beta chain) came from a study of blood T cell repertoires in COVID-19. Overall study: Some COVID-19 samples were acute and others convalescent; all came from the United States, Italy and Spain. PBMCs, B-cell-depleted T cells, or T cells were the source of the cDNA or gDNA that made up the material.

Authors' processing steps: Amplification of reference gene primers provided the estimated nucleated cell counts. Some clones are missing from TCRdb's copy, which holds only in-frame ones; the method was immunoSEQ multiplex PCR. That table furnishes V, J and clone size, whereas the DNA furnished D and trimming. There are a few hundred thousand clones in the sample; 86% occur only once, and 6.2% lies in the top ten. This clone occurred a few times. V was pared by 7 bases and J by 0 bases, with 16 bases between. The CDR3 is 17 amino acids. Per the germline V gene, CDR1 is SGHTA and CDR2 is FQGNSA. The TCR comes from a man in his sixties with acute or convalescent COVID-19. This rearrangement joins TRBV7-2 to TRBJ1-6; maybe TRBD1 (6 bases). Sequencing was performed on peripheral blood. For the CDR3, the DNA is TGTGCCAGCAATCTTGGGGGCGGAAGCTCCTATAATTCACCCCTCCACTTT. This codes for CASNLGGGSSYNSPLHF.